This T cell receptor (beta chain) was retrieved from a study of shared clonotypes between healthy human individuals (dated by TCRdb to 2020 to 2021). Notes on the research overall: The cohort included a few men and two women between 18 and 49 years of age. Per donor, leukapheresis produced somewhere between about 0.85 and 8.9 billion PBMCs. The study deeply sequenced blood TCR repertoires of about five healthy adults to estimate repertoire size and the extent of clonotype sharing between individuals. For each donor, CD4 naive and CD4 memory were each run on three plates, CD8 naive on two plates, and CD8 memory on one plate. To increase sequencing depth and limit assay-specific biases, TCR repertoire library preparation and sequencing were carried out by different laboratories using diverse techniques. What the work shows at the level of the full study, not this receptor alone: The genetic and exposure-history diversity represented was limited by the small number of donors. Rarefaction of sorted-subset datasets indicated incomplete sequencing despite the large sequencing depth. Sampling was restricted to blood, and TCR repertoires in tissues likely differ from the TCR repertoires found in blood. Higher generation probabilities were observed for clonotypes shared by all four sorted-subset donors than for non-shared clonotypes. Based on pairwise subsampling, the degree of clonotype sharing among donors was expected to be affected by sequencing depth. Around 5% of naive CD4, 3% to 3.5% of naive CD8, 2.3% of memory CD4, and more than 0.35% of memory CD8 clonotypes were shared across four donors. Naive subsets generally had larger estimated clonotype richness than memory subsets did.

Using the deep immunoSEQ assay, multiplex PCR amplified TCR CDR3 regions from genomic DNA. For each cell subset, the extracted genomic DNA was distributed evenly across all wells of several immunoSEQ 96-well plates, and each plate served as one replicate. For sorted subsets, about 0.2 ug genomic DNA, equal to 25,000 to 35,000 T cell genomes, was loaded into each replicate PCR. Purified libraries were measured with a Qubit 3.0 fluorometer, size-checked on a Bioanalyzer 2100, and measured again with the KAPA Library Quantification kit. Each immunoSEQ 96-well plate was sequenced on its own single-read 150-cycle Illumina NextSeq 550 flow cell. In the original analysis: Because the immunoSEQ output held only junctional sequences and lacked quality scores, the filtering could not match the filtering applied to full-length reads. Sequences were annotated with PyIR, a Python wrapper for IgBLAST v1.9, using IMGT germline references to assign V/J genes and CDR3. Reads were filtered out if the reads had weak V/J assignments (E-value above 1e-6), no CDR3, stop codons, out-of-frame junctions, or ambiguous translated residues. V3J clonotypes were defined as sequences sharing an identical inferred V gene, J gene, and CDR3 amino acid sequence. To compute the percentage overlap between repertoires, the number of shared unique clonotypes was divided by the size of the smaller repertoire. Repertoire richness was assessed with RTK rarefaction, the Chao1 estimator, and Recon v2.1 estimates of unobserved clonotypes. Generation probabilities were computed with OLGA for all TCRbeta clonotypes obtained by the gDNA method from several donors. Drawn from immuneACCESS, this table holds only the in-frame rearrangements with V and J called that TCRdb kept. Clones are partly lost; checked studies trace under half to an unresolved V gene and leave the rest unexplained. V and J calls and clone size follow that table, whereas D and trimming were derived from the DNA. In this sample the table shows roughly 2.2 million clones, just over 90% of which occur a single time. The top ten hold approximately 0.4% of the sample.

The germline V and J ends show losses of 5 bases and 2 bases respectively, and no gene match explains 3 bases of the junction. The CDR3 numbers 15 residues from cysteine through phenylalanine. The only DNA kept is the CDR3, 45 bases in frame from the first base. The germline V gene yields SGHAT for CDR1 and FQNNGV for CDR2. Turning to this clone: It has no known antigen specificity. No per-base quality is available; no much larger clone lies one base away.

Donors were healthy HIV-negative adults with no recently reported acute infections or vaccinations. Only Caucasian adults living in Nashville, Tennessee, USA were represented among the donors. CD4+ T cells were enriched through magnetic negative selection, after which naive cells were positively selected on CD45RA and the remaining negative fraction served as the memory subset. Blood was obtained by leukapheresis, after which PBMCs were separated by Ficoll-Histopaque density gradient centrifugation and cryopreserved in liquid nitrogen vapor phase. Purity and quantity of every magnetically sorted T cell population were checked by analytical flow cytometry. Each sorted fraction had its genomic DNA isolated and then quantified by UV absorbance on a Nanodrop 2000c.

This clonotype originated in a man aged 18 to 35 in good health. Some clones in this sample may be carry-over from other donors' samples. Material: naive CD4+ T cells from PBMCs. In the paper's terms, the cell subset or site label means: CD45RA+ positively selected. The chain is assembled from TRBV11-2 and TRBJ2-1; TRBD2 fits 10 bases in the junction. The base sequence is TGTGCCAGCAGCGTCACTAGCGGGGCCTACAATGAGCAGTTCTTC. Protein translation: CASSVTSGAYNEQFF.